This T cell receptor (beta chain) is from a study of human T cells and chemical hapten exposure. Notes on the study in general: Expanded TCR sets contained significantly more large CDR3 similarity clusters than controls.

The CDR3 length is 16 residues. V lost 0 bases and J lost 7; bases outside the gene matches: 4. Germline-derived CDR1 and CDR2 are MNHEY and SVGAGI. Time point indicated: patch test 3, about 24 weeks after DPC sensitization. Treatment indicated: therapeutic diphenylcyclopropenone sensitization with weekly scalp DPC. Alopecia patients between 18 and 70 years old and suitable for DPC were used as donors. Details on this clonotype: Its antigen is still unknown.

TCRdb re-derived calls from the RACE reads in MiXCR, one entry per CDR3 protein. Seen here are roughly 97,000 distinct CDR3 sequences, 27% observed once, and the top ten hold around a tenth. V usage is TRBV6-5 and J usage is TRBJ2-1; 12 bases are shared with TRBD2. The sequence was obtained from a man aged 40-49 years with alopecia areata. Some clones in this sample may be carry-over from other donors' samples. The input for sequencing was whole blood, taken in connection with sensitization to the hapten diphenylcyclopropenone (DPC). For the CDR3, the DNA is TGTGCCAGCAGTTACTCGAGGACTAGCGGGACTAATGAGCAGTTCTTC. Protein: CASSYSRTSGTNEQFF.